A single sample gave rise to the 19 T cell receptor beta chains below, sequenced in a study of breast tumors, draining lymph nodes, adjacent tissues. TCRdb reprocessed the multiplex PCR reads with MiXCR, giving one entry per CDR3 protein. The sample lists around 150,000 distinct CDR3 sequences, more than 20% occurring once. Samples came from axillary lymph nodes draining the breast cancer. The sample was axillary lymph node tissue. The receptors originated from a female donor with breast cancer. Some clones in this sample may be carry-over from other donors' samples.

This clonotype was picked up a small number of times. V gene TRBV4-1 combines with J gene TRBJ2-6, with 7 bases that match TRBD1. The CDR3 is 21 amino acids. V lost 2 bases and J lost 1; bases outside the gene matches: 17. Germline V gene lookup returns CDR1 MGHRA and CDR2 YSYEKL. The CDR3: CASSQRSSPGQTSSGANVLTF. CDR3 nucleotides: TGCGCCAGCAGCCAAAGAAGTTCGCCGGGACAGACCTCTTCTGGGGCCAACGTCCTGACTTTC.

There are a few counts of this clonotype. The V and J genes are TRBV28 and TRBJ2-7; 8 nucleotides line up with TRBD1. The CDR3 has 15 amino acids. Germline CDR1 reads MDHEN; CDR2 reads SYDVKM. V was pared by 11 bases and J by 0 bases, with 12 bases of the junction left unmatched. This chain's CDR3 is CASRTGGPTSYEQYF. CDR3 in DNA: TGTGCCTCGCGTACAGGGGGTCCCACCTCCTACGAGCAGTACTTC.

The chain employs TRBV14 and TRBJ2-4; 10 bases align to TRBD2. Germline assignment: CDR1 SGHDN and CDR2 FVKESK. The CDR3 contains 20 residues. After removal of 1 base from V and 2 bases from J, the junction contained 14 bases not matched to a gene. The CDR3 DNA reads TGTGCCAGCAGCCAAGCGGGGCTAGCGGGAGTGGGGACTACCAAAAACATTCAGTACTTC. Translation: CASSQAGLAGVGTTKNIQYF.

This clonotype occurred many times. This chain connects TRBV19 to TRBJ2-5; 9 bases are a match to TRBD2. CDR1 and CDR2 (germline): LNHDA, SQIVND (reference sequence). The CDR3 consists of 17 residues. V trimming: 5 bases; J trimming: 5 bases; junction bases outside the gene matches: 15. Here the CDR3 DNA reads TGTGCCAGTAGTCCGTTCGGGACTAGCATCCCCAGGGAGACCCAGTACTTC. Translated, it gives CASSPFGTSIPRETQYF.

The rearrangement joins TRBV20-1 to TRBJ2-3; 7 bases fit TRBD2. CDR1 and CDR2 from the germline V gene are DFQATT and SNEGSKA (reference sequence). The junction had 12 bases not matched to a gene; V was cut back by 1 base and J by 2 bases. There are 17 residues in the CDR3. CDR3 amino acids: CSARVLGSGLPTDTQYF. The CDR3 DNA is TGCAGTGCTAGAGTATTGGGGTCGGGACTACCCACAGATACGCAGTATTTT.

V gene TRBV9 combines with J gene TRBJ2-5, with D uncertain. V lost 4 bases and J lost 3, with 10 bases in between. Germline assignment: CDR1 SGDLS and CDR2 YYNGEE. The CDR3 is 13 residues long. CDR3 coding DNA: TGTGCCAGCAGCATAGGTCCCGAAGAGACCCAGTACTTC. This sequence encodes CASSIGPEETQYF.

The chain carries TRBV5-1 and TRBJ2-5; 10 bases map to TRBD2. Trimming took 4 bases from V and 7 from J; bases not matched to a gene: 10. This CDR3 has 15 amino acids. CDR1 and CDR2 from the germline V gene are SGHRS and YFSETQ. CDR3 bases: TGCGCCAGCAGCCGGGGGACTAGCGAGGGGGGGACCCAGTACTTC. Translating it yields CASSRGTSEGGTQYF.

Many counts were recorded for this clonotype. This sequence joins TRBV5-6 and TRBJ2-1; D possibly corresponds to TRBD1 (7 bases). CDR1 is SGHDT, CDR2 YYEEEE, per germline. Trimming took off 5 bases at V and 4 bases at J, with 19 bases between the two ends. CDR3 length: 16 amino acids. In nucleotides, the CDR3 is TGTGCCAGCAGACGGGGGCCCGGGACAGCATACAATGAGCAGTTCTTC. This encodes CASRRGPGTAYNEQFF.

For this clonotype: A much larger clone differs from this one at a single base, so this may be a read error. The conserved phenylalanine or tryptophan is not found at the CDR3 terminus, so this likely reflects a read error. The J gene is TRBJ2-2, the V gene TRBV13; 9 bases match TRBD2. The junction had 14 bases not matched to a gene; V was cut back by 5 bases and J by 7 bases. CDR3 length: 17 amino acids. The V gene's germline CDR1 is PRHDT and CDR2 FYEKMQ (reference sequence). CDR3 coding DNA: TGTGCCAGCAGCCCCCGACTAGCGGCTATCAACGGCGGGGAGCTGTTTTCT. This encodes CASSPRLAAINGGELFS.

This clonotype was seen repeatedly, ten times or more. The rearrangement joins TRBV2 to TRBJ2-1; 14 bases are shared with TRBD2. Looked up from germline, CDR1 is SNHLY and CDR2 is FYNNEI. The ends lost 2 bases at V and 6 bases at J; junction bases unmatched: 3. CDR3 length equals 16 residues. This chain's CDR3 is CASSERLAGGGNEQFF. The CDR3 nucleotides are TGTGCCAGCAGTGAACGACTAGCGGGAGGGGGCAATGAGCAGTTCTTC.

This clonotype came up many times. The chain is built from TRBV5-6 and TRBJ1-6, with D possibly TRBD1 on 5 matching bases. CDR1 SGHDT and CDR2 YYEEEE come from the germline V gene. V was cut by 4 bases and J by 0 bases, with 17 bases left in between. This CDR3 is built from 18 residues. CDR3 protein: CASSRDSYRSSYNSPLHF. The CDR3 nucleotides read TGTGCCAGCAGCCGAGACAGCTATAGGAGCTCCTATAATTCACCCCTCCACTTT.

This clonotype came up many times. The genes are TRBV4-1 and TRBJ1-6, with D perhaps matching TRBD1 (5 bases). Germline V gives CDR1 MGHRA, CDR2 YSYEKL. There are 14 residues in the CDR3. Trimming stripped 3 bases from V and 4 bases from J, with 7 bases between. The CDR3: CASSQGPYNSPLHF. The DNA for the CDR3 is TGCGCCAGCAGCCAGGGGCCGTATAATTCACCCCTCCACTTT.

This clonotype showed up many times. The chain couples TRBV10-3 to TRBJ2-7; no clear D. V was shortened by 2 bases and J by 1 base, with 3 bases between the two germline ends. This CDR3 has 12 amino acids. Per germline, CDR1 ENHRY and CDR2 SYGVKD. In DNA form, the CDR3 reads TGTGCCATCAGTGAGGGATCCTACGAGCAGTACTTC. Translation gives CAISEGSYEQYF.

On this clonotype: A much larger clone differs by one base, so this may be a read error. The CDR3 end shows no conserved phenylalanine or tryptophan, and so a read error is likely. V gene TRBV9 combines with J gene TRBJ2-1, with 9 nucleotides matching TRBD2. The V gene's germline CDR1 is SGDLS and CDR2 YYNGEE. The V and J ends lost 3 bases and 8 bases, in that order; junction bases with no gene match: 3. This CDR3 is built from 13 residues. The CDR3 DNA is TGTGCCAGCAGCGGTAGCGGGGGTGATGAGCAGTTCCTC. This codes for CASSGSGGDEQFL.

Many counts were recorded for this clonotype. The chain carries TRBV14 and TRBJ2-1, with 15 bases aligning to TRBD2. Germline lookup yields CDR1 SGHDN and CDR2 FVKESK. V was clipped by 1 base and J by 0 bases; unmatched bases: 19. The CDR3 runs 24 residues. CDR3 bases: TGTGCCAGCAGCCAAGGCCGGAGGGGTCTGGGACTAGCGGGAGGAGGGGGCTCCTACAATGAGCAGTTCTTC. Translation: CASSQGRRGLGLAGGGGSYNEQFF.

In this sample, this clonotype turned up many times. V is TRBV30 and J is TRBJ1-4; D is perhaps TRBD1 (5 bases). Trimming took 0 bases from V and 7 from J, leaving 9 bases between them. Germline lookup yields CDR1 GTSNPN and CDR2 SVGIG (reference sequence). The CDR3 extends over 13 amino acids. CDR3 in amino acids: CAWSVRGTEKLFF. The CDR3 DNA follows: TGTGCCTGGAGTGTACGTGGGACTGAAAAACTGTTTTTT.

J is TRBJ2-5 and V is TRBV30; 8 nucleotides match TRBD2. The germline gives CDR1 GTSNPN, CDR2 SVGIG (reference sequence). J gave up 5 bases and V 3 bases, and 11 bases lay outside the gene matches. This CDR3 region has 15 residues. The CDR3: CAWRRAGAPSETQYF. As DNA, the CDR3 is TGTGCCTGGAGACGAGCGGGAGCTCCCTCGGAGACCCAGTACTTC.

The sample holds many counts of this clonotype. The CDR3 is CASSHGTGDTGNTIYF. CDR3 coding DNA: TGCGCCAGCAGCCACGGGACAGGGGACACTGGAAACACCATATATTTT. The genes are TRBV4-3 and TRBJ1-3, with 10 bases fitting TRBD1. Germline V lookup: CDR1 LGHNA, CDR2 YSLEER. Unmatched junction bases numbered 4, after V lost 3 bases and J lost 2 bases. This CDR3 region has 16 residues.

This clonotype came up once. V gene TRBV28 combines with J gene TRBJ1-4; TRBD1 might be the D (6 bases). The CDR3 loop spans 16 amino acids. From germline, CDR1 is MDHEN and CDR2 SYDVKM. V lost 6 bases, J lost 5 bases, and 19 bases lay in between. The chain's CDR3 is CASSKGGGGGNEKLFF. The CDR3 nucleotides are TGTGCCAGCAGCAAAGGAGGGGGTGGGGGGAATGAAAAACTGTTTTTT.